The T cell receptor beta chain described here comes from a study of vaccination and CD4 T cells after COVID-19. Study-level results: The study found that a median approximately 83% of reactive clones in convalescent patients appeared only post-vaccination.

As concerns this clonotype: Its antigen remains unknown.

Treatment: approximately 9-day PBMC culture with coronavirus spike peptide pools or control peptides (ViraFEST assay). The V gene lost 4 bases and the J gene lost 5 bases, with 14 bases spanning the gap. The CDR3 contains 14 residues. Germline V gives CDR1 SEHNR, CDR2 FQNEAQ (reference sequence). Sequenced with the Oncomine TCR Beta short-read assay was DNA taken from cultured CD4+ T cells. From CD4+ T cells that had been cultured, genomic DNA was extracted. TCRdb independently ran MiXCR on the PCR reads; one entry per CDR3 protein. The repertoire holds some 13,000 distinct CDR3 sequences, 61% seen once, with approximately 7% in the top ten.

Sequenced material: CD4+ T cells from blood, cultured in vitro. This clonotype was obtained from a human donor who had recovered from COVID-19. V and J are TRBV7-9 and TRBJ1-1; maybe TRBD1 (5 bases). The CDR3 DNA sequence: TGTGCCAGCAGCTCGAGCGGGGGAGGGACTGAAGCTTTCTTT. Protein product: CASSSSGGGTEAFF.